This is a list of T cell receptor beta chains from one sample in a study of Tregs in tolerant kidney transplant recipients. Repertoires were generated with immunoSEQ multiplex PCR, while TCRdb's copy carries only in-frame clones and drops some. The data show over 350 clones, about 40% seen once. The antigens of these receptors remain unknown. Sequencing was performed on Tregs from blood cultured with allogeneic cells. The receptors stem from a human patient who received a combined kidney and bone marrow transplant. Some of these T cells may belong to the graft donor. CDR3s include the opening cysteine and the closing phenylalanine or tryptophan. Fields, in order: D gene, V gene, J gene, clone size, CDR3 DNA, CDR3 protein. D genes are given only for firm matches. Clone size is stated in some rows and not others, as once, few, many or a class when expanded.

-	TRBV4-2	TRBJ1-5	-	TGTGCCAGCAGCCAAGATCATAGCAATCAGCCCCAGCATTTT	CASSQDHSNQPQHF
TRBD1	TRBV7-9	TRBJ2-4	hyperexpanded	TGTGCCAGCAGCTTAGGGACAGGGTGGAACTTC	CASSLGTGWNF
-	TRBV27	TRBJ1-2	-	TGTGCCAGCAGTTTATCGGCAGGCAACTATGGCTACACCTTC	CASSLSAGNYGYTF
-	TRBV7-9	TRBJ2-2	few	TGTGCCAGCAGTCTGACCGGGTTTGGCGGGGAGCTGTTTTTT	CASSLTGFGGELFF
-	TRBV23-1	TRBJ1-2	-	TGCGCCAGCAGTGAAGGAAAGATACGCAGAAAGACCTATGGCTACACCTTC	CASSEGKIRRKTYGYTF
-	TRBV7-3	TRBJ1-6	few	TGTGCCAGCAGCTTCGGGACAACTAATTCACCCCTCCACTTT	CASSFGTTNSPLHF
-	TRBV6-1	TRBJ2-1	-	TGTGCCAGCAGTGAATTCCATGAGCAGTTCTTC	CASSEFHEQFF
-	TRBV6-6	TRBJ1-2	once	TGTGCCAGCAGTTCCGACAGGTCTAACTATGGCTACACCTTC	CASSSDRSNYGYTF
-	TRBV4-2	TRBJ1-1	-	TGTGCCAGCAGCTTAGATTTTACGTCGAACACTGAAGCTTTCTTT	CASSLDFTSNTEAFF
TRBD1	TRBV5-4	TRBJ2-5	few	TGTGCCAGCAGCCTAGGGGACAGGGCCGAGAAAGAGACCCAGTACTTC	CASSLGDRAEKETQYF
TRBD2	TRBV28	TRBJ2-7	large	TGTGCCAGCAGCCGCGGGGGAGGTTGGGAGTACGAGCAGTACTTC	CASSRGGGWEYEQYF
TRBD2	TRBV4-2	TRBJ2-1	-	TGTGCCAGCAGCCAAGAGGGAGCGGGAGCTGGTTTCTTC	CASSQEGAGAGFF
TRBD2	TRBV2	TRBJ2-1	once	TGTGCCAGCAGTGAAGAGTCTAGCGGGCCCCTCAATGAGCAGTTCTTC	CASSEESSGPLNEQFF
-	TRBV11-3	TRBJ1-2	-	TGTGCCAGCAGCCCCCCGGGGGGACCTAACTATGGCTACACCTTC	CASSPPGGPNYGYTF
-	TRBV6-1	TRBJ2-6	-	TGTGCCAGCAGTGATCTATTGGAATGTAACAAAAGTCGGGCCAACGTCCTGACTTTC	CASSDLLECNKSRANVLTF
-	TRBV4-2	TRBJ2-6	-	TGTGCCAGCAGCCAGCCGGGACTGCTAGACTCTGGGGCCAACGTCCTGACTTTC	CASSQPGLLDSGANVLTF
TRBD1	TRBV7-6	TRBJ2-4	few	TGTGCCAGCAGCTTAGGGACAGGGTGGAACTTC	CASSLGTGWNF
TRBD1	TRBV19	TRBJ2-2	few	TGTGCCAGTAGGGGGACAGGGATCGCCGGGGAGCTGTTTTTT	CASRGTGIAGELFF
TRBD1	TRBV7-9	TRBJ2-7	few	TGTGCCAGCATCTTCTCGGGACAGGGGTTTTTCGGGGGACTCTACGAGCAGTACTTC	CASIFSGQGFFGGLYEQYF
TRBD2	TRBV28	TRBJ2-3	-	TGTGCCAGCAGTTTCTTCGACCTAGCGGGAGTGGGGACAGATACGCAGTATTTT	CASSFFDLAGVGTDTQYF
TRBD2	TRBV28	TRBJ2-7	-	TGTGCCAGCAGTTTATACGATCTAGCGGGAGCCTCCTACGAGCAGTACTTC	CASSLYDLAGASYEQYF
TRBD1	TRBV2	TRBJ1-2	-	TGTGCCAGCAGATTTGGACAGGAGGGGCATGGCTACACCTTC	CASRFGQEGHGYTF